The 31 T cell receptor beta chains presented below share a single source sample, sequenced in a study of shared clonotypes between healthy human individuals. Assay used: immunoSEQ multiplex PCR; TCRdb lists only in-frame clones, some missing. The data show about 2,500,000 clones, around 94% seen once. The sequencing sample was made of naive CD4+ T cells sorted from blood. The subset was: CD45RA+ positively selected. Source of these receptors: a young man in good health.

This clone was seen only a few times. The sample holds other DNA sequences that translate to the same CDR3. V usage is TRBV7-2 and J usage is TRBJ1-1; D is perhaps TRBD1 (5 bases). This CDR3 comprises 14 residues. The V gene's germline CDR1 is SGHTA and CDR2 FQGNSA. Trimming pared 0 bases from V and 2 bases from J, leaving 7 bases between. CDR3 sequence (DNA): TGTGCCAGCAGCTTAGCAGGGGCCAACACTGAAGCTTTCTTT. Its protein is CASSLAGANTEAFF.

As concerns this clone: In the same sample, other DNA sequences code for this CDR3. The chain links TRBV18 to TRBJ2-7, with D tentatively TRBD1 or TRBD2 (5 bases each). This CDR3 is 13 amino acids long. V lost 4 bases and J 6 bases, leaving 13 bases between the germline ends. From germline, CDR1 is KGHSH and CDR2 LQKENI. The CDR3 coding sequence is TGTGCCAGCTCACTAGACAGAGGGTCCGAGCAGTACTTC. Protein: CASSLDRGSEQYF.

V and J are TRBV10-3 and TRBJ1-1; 9 bases match TRBD1. The CDR3 spans 14 residues. The germline V gene has CDR1 ENHRY and CDR2 SYGVKD. The ends lost 0 bases at V and 8 bases at J; junction bases unmatched: 4. CDR3 sequence reads: CAISESEGTGEAFF. The CDR3 DNA reads as TGTGCCATCAGTGAGTCGGAGGGGACAGGGGAAGCTTTCTTT.

The V call is TRBV28, the J call TRBJ2-3; 8 positions agree with TRBD1. The junction had 11 bases not matched to a gene; V was cut back by 4 bases and J by 2 bases. CDR1 MDHEN and CDR2 SYDVKM come from the germline V gene. There are 17 residues in the CDR3. Here the CDR3 reads CASSSGGEEAFTDTQYF. In DNA form, the CDR3 reads TGTGCCAGCAGTTCAGGGGGCGAGGAGGCCTTCACAGATACGCAGTATTTT.

The chain links TRBV21-1 to TRBJ2-1; the table's D gene call, TRBD1, was not cross checked with the DNA. TRBV21-1 represents a pseudogene. This CDR3 comprises 17 residues. The CDR3, as DNA: TGTGCCAGCAGCAAAAGGGAGACAGGCTGGGTATACAATGAGCAGTTCTTC. This encodes CASSKRETGWVYNEQFF.

About this clone: This same CDR3 is encoded by further DNA sequences in the sample. This sequence joins TRBV5-1 and TRBJ2-1; TRBD1 aligns across 8 bases. Germline CDR1 and CDR2: SGHRS and YFSETQ. The length of the CDR3 is 14 residues. Trimming took 4 bases from V and 5 from J; bases not matched to a gene: 5. The CDR3 sequence: CASSPGTGNNEQFF. The DNA of the CDR3 is TGCGCCAGCAGCCCCGGGACAGGTAACAATGAGCAGTTCTTC.

The V and J genes are TRBV7-2 and TRBJ2-5; no firm D call. Deletions cut 0 bases from V and 5 bases from J, with 13 bases between. Germline lookup yields CDR1 SGHTA and CDR2 FQGNSA. CDR3 size: 15 residues. This CDR3 reads CASSLAWHNSETQYF. The CDR3 bases are TGTGCCAGCAGCTTAGCTTGGCATAATTCGGAGACCCAGTACTTC.

The chain has TRBV6-5 and TRBJ1-4; possibly TRBD1 for D (5 bases). The CDR3 runs to 12 residues. V gave up 6 bases and J gave up 8 bases, with 10 bases separating them. CDR1 MNHEY and CDR2 SVGAGI come from the germline V gene. CDR3 residues: CASSNDREKLFF. The DNA of the CDR3 is TGTGCCAGCAGCAACGACAGAGAAAAACTGTTTTTT.

This rearrangement joins TRBV19 to TRBJ1-2; tentative D call: TRBD1 (5 bases). The ends were cut back, 5 bases at V and 2 bases at J, with 15 bases in the middle. The CDR3 contains 15 residues. Germline assignment: CDR1 LNHDA and CDR2 SQIVND (reference sequence). CDR3 sequence reads: CASSRTGTANYGYTF. The DNA for the CDR3 is TGTGCCAGTAGTCGAACTGGGACGGCAAACTATGGCTACACCTTC.

Comments on this clone: This same CDR3 is encoded by further DNA sequences in the sample. The chain recombines TRBV30 with TRBJ1-1; 7 bases fit TRBD1. The length of the CDR3 is 14 residues. Germline CDR1 GTSNPN, CDR2 SVGIG (reference sequence). Unmatched junction bases numbered 4, after V lost 2 bases and J lost 1 base. CDR3: CAWSRGRSNTEAFF. The DNA for the CDR3 is TGTGCCTGGAGTAGGGGGCGGTCGAACACTGAAGCTTTCTTT.

DNA for the CDR3: TGTGCCTGGAGTAGACAAAACGAGCAGTACTTC. Its protein is CAWSRQNEQYF. The chain combines TRBV30 with TRBJ2-7; no clear D gene. CDR3 length: 11 residues. Germline V gene lookup returns CDR1 GTSNPN and CDR2 SVGIG (reference sequence). Trimming cost V 2 bases and J 5 bases, with 7 bases left between them. Based on the CDR3 plus reference TRBV30 and TRBJ2-7, the full variable domain is SQTIHQWPATLVQPVGSPLSLECTVEGTSNPNLYWYRQAAGRGLQLLFYSVGIGQISSEVPQNLSASRPQDRQFILSSKKLLLSDSGFYLCAWSRQNEQYFGPGTRLTVT.

This chain joins TRBV5-1 and TRBJ2-1, with 10 bases identical to TRBD1. Germline V lookup: CDR1 SGHRS, CDR2 YFSETQ. Trimming cost V 4 bases and J 5 bases; bases outside gene matches: 6. CDR3 length equals 15 residues. CDR3 residues: CASSMDRGANNEQFF. In DNA, the CDR3 is TGCGCCAGCAGCATGGACAGGGGGGCGAACAATGAGCAGTTCTTC.

The gene calls are TRBV7-9 and TRBJ2-3; D not certain. The CDR3 has 14 residues. Deletions cut 0 bases from V and 2 bases from J, with 6 bases between. Germline V gene sequence: CDR1 SEHNR, CDR2 FQNEAQ (reference sequence). As DNA, the CDR3 is TGTGCCAGCAGCTTAGCGAAGAACACAGATACGCAGTATTTT. As protein: CASSLAKNTDTQYF. The full variable domain, rest sourced from reference TRBV7-9 and TRBJ2-3, is DTGVSQNPRHKITKRGQNVTFRCDPISEHNRLYWYRQTLGQGPEFLTYFQNEAQLEKSRLLSDRFSAERPKGSFSTLEIQRTEQGDSAMYLCASSLAKNTDTQYFGPGTRLTVL.

The CDR3 DNA is TGTGCCAGCAGTGAAGGGACTAGCGGGAGGGGAGTTCGCACTAGCACAGATACGCAGTATTTT. Translation gives CASSEGTSGRGVRTSTDTQYF. The rearrangement links TRBV2 to TRBJ2-3; 15 bases line up with TRBD2. J lost 0 bases, V lost 1 base, and 11 bases had no gene match. Germline V gene data show CDR1 as SNHLY and CDR2 as FYNNEI. This CDR3 is 21 amino acids long.

The V and J genes are TRBV19 and TRBJ1-1; D gene uncertain. The CDR3 is made up of 16 amino acids. Germline V gene lookup returns CDR1 LNHDA and CDR2 SQIVND (reference sequence). The germline V and J ends were trimmed by 7 bases and 1 base, with 19 bases remaining between them. The CDR3 here is CASNTNIAQENTEAFF. The CDR3 bases are TGTGCCAGTAACACTAATATAGCCCAGGAGAACACTGAAGCTTTCTTT.

For this clone: The sample has other DNA sequences that encode this CDR3 too. This rearrangement joins TRBV7-2 to TRBJ2-1; 9 nucleotides line up with TRBD1. J gave up 3 bases and V 1 base, and 1 base lay outside the gene matches. The CDR3 has 15 amino acids. Germline V gene data show CDR1 as SGHTA and CDR2 as FQGNSA. The CDR3 DNA follows: TGTGCCAGCAGCTTAGGACAGGGGGTCTACAATGAGCAGTTCTTC. It translates to CASSLGQGVYNEQFF.

The chain is built from TRBV5-4 and TRBJ2-5; 7 nucleotides match TRBD1. Germline V gene lookup returns CDR1 SGHNT and CDR2 YYREEE (reference sequence). V trimming: 4 bases; J trimming: 6 bases; junction bases outside the gene matches: 12. This CDR3 comprises 15 residues. DNA of the CDR3: TGTGCCAGCAGCATAGACAGGGCTCCCGAGAAGACCCAGTACTTC. This codes for CASSIDRAPEKTQYF.

The rearrangement uses TRBV28 and TRBJ2-1; D is ambiguous. The CDR3 has 12 amino acids. The germline V gene encodes CDR1 MDHEN and CDR2 SYDVKM. Deletions cut 2 bases from V and 5 bases from J, with 4 bases between. The CDR3: CASSLQNNEQFF. The CDR3 bases are TGTGCCAGCAGTTTACAGAACAATGAGCAGTTCTTC.

The gene calls are TRBV6-5 and TRBJ2-5; D might be TRBD2 (5 bases). Between the trimmed V and J ends, which lost 7 bases and 4 bases, there was a span of 16 bases. The CDR3 is 14 amino acids. Germline loops: CDR1 MNHEY, CDR2 SVGAGI. The CDR3 here is CASTTPGIGETQYF. The CDR3 coding sequence is TGTGCCAGCACTACACCGGGGATCGGAGAGACCCAGTACTTC.

The rearrangement joins TRBV4-1 to TRBJ2-6; D gene unclear. V was clipped by 2 bases and J by 0 bases, with 5 bases between them. This CDR3 contains 15 residues. Germline assignment: CDR1 MGHRA and CDR2 YSYEKL. As DNA, the CDR3 is TGCGCCAGCAGCCAACAAGGCTCTGGGGCCAACGTCCTGACTTTC. Its translation is CASSQQGSGANVLTF.

The chain recombines TRBV11-2 with TRBJ2-1, with TRBD1 matching 11 bases. CDR1 and CDR2 from the germline V gene are SGHAT and FQNNGV. This CDR3 has 17 amino acids. V gave up 4 bases and J gave up 8 bases; unmatched junction bases: 13. CDR3 coding DNA: TGTGCCAGCAGCTGGGAGACGGACAGGGGGCTGGGCGATGAGCAGTTCTTC. Residues: CASSWETDRGLGDEQFF.

The V call is TRBV18, the J call TRBJ2-3, with TRBD2 as a possible D gene (5 bases). The V and J ends lost 2 bases and 2 bases respectively, with 11 bases between them. There are 15 residues in the CDR3. CDR1 KGHSH and CDR2 LQKENI come from the germline V gene. CDR3: CASSPVSGNTDTQYF. The DNA of the CDR3 is TGTGCCAGCTCACCAGTGTCGGGGAACACAGATACGCAGTATTTT. Using reference TRBV18 and TRBJ2-3 for the parts outside the CDR3, the full variable domain is NAGVMQNPRHLVRRRGQEARLRCSPMKGHSHVYWYRQLPEEGLKFMVYLQKENIIDESGMPKERFSAEFPKEGPSILRIQQVVRGDSAAYFCASSPVSGNTDTQYFGPGTRLTVL.

Only one count was recorded for this clone. V and J are TRBV5-1 and TRBJ2-7; 10 nucleotides match TRBD2. CDR3 length: 16 amino acids. V lost 3 bases and J lost 2; bases outside the gene matches: 8. Germline V gives CDR1 SGHRS, CDR2 YFSETQ. CDR3 sequence (DNA): TGCGCCAGCAGCTCCAACCCTAGCGGGGGAGCCTACGAGCAGTACTTC. It translates to CASSSNPSGGAYEQYF.

The chain has TRBV10-1 and TRBJ2-1; 9 nucleotides line up with TRBD2. In germline, CDR1 is WNHNN, CDR2 SYGVQD (reference sequence). The CDR3 is 12 residues long. Trimming at V came to 4 bases and at J to 13 bases, leaving 5 bases not matched to a gene. The CDR3 sequence is CASSASSGDQFF. In DNA form, the CDR3 reads TGCGCCAGCAGTGCTTCTAGCGGGGACCAGTTCTTC.

This chain joins TRBV7-9 and TRBJ2-5; TRBD2 aligns across 13 bases. CDR1 and CDR2 (germline): SEHNR, FQNEAQ (reference sequence). V lost 4 bases to trimming and J lost 3 bases; unmatched junction nucleotides: 5. This CDR3 has 16 amino acids. The CDR3 region is CASSSGTSGEKETQYF. The CDR3 DNA sequence: TGTGCCAGCAGCTCCGGGACTAGCGGGGAAAAAGAGACCCAGTACTTC.

The chain couples TRBV12-5 to TRBJ2-1; tentative D call: TRBD2 (5 bases). The V gene lost 3 bases and the J gene lost 4 bases, with 13 bases spanning the gap. The CDR3 spans 15 residues. CDR1 and CDR2 from the germline V gene are LGHNT and FRNRAP. This CDR3 is CASGFWLAVYNEQFF. As DNA, the CDR3 is TGTGCTAGTGGTTTTTGGCTAGCAGTTTACAATGAGCAGTTCTTC.

This rearrangement joins TRBV7-6 to TRBJ2-7; a weak D match, TRBD1 (5 bases). The CDR3 is 14 residues long. V lost 8 bases, J lost 2 bases, and 16 bases lay in between. Germline V CDR1 and CDR2: SGHVS, FNYEAQ. As DNA, the CDR3 is TGTGCCAGCTCCTCAGGGCAATTACCCTACGAGCAGTACTTC. It yields the protein CASSSGQLPYEQYF.

Here the CDR3 reads CASSSPWAGANEQYF. The CDR3 region has the DNA TGTGCCAGCAGTTCGCCTTGGGCCGGGGCGAACGAGCAGTACTTC. The chain carries TRBV28 and TRBJ2-7; D might be TRBD1 or TRBD2, each matching 5 bases. CDR1 is MDHEN, CDR2 SYDVKM, per germline. Trimming took 4 bases from V and 5 from J, leaving 18 bases between them. The CDR3 covers 15 residues.

V and J are TRBV30 and TRBJ2-7; TRBD2 aligns across 9 bases. Germline V gives CDR1 GTSNPN, CDR2 SVGIG (reference sequence). Trimming took 3 bases from V and 2 from J; bases not matched to a gene: 8. The CDR3 spans 15 residues. CDR3 in amino acids: CAWRLAGLSTYEQYF. The DNA for the CDR3 is TGTGCCTGGAGACTAGCGGGCCTCAGCACCTACGAGCAGTACTTC.

This chain uses TRBV6-5 with TRBJ2-7, with 8 bases that match TRBD2. Germline V gives CDR1 MNHEY, CDR2 SVGAGI. V lost 6 bases, J lost 3 bases, and 10 bases stayed unmatched. CDR3 length: 15 amino acids. CDR3 protein: CASRNPGLDFYEQYF. As DNA, the CDR3 is TGTGCCAGCAGAAATCCGGGACTAGACTTCTACGAGCAGTACTTC.

The V and J genes are TRBV2 and TRBJ2-2; 7 bases align to TRBD1. There are 14 residues in the CDR3. Germline loops: CDR1 SNHLY, CDR2 FYNNEI. V trimming: 8 bases; J trimming: 4 bases; junction bases outside the gene matches: 7. The CDR3 sequence: CASRGQAPTGELFF. CDR3 DNA: TGTGCCAGCCGTGGACAGGCGCCCACCGGGGAGCTGTTTTTT.